The 26 T cell receptor beta chains listed next were all sequenced from one sample in a study of blood T cell repertoires in COVID-19. The table came from immunoSEQ multiplex PCR; TCRdb's copy has only in-frame clones and leaves some out. Among over 250,000 clones listed, 70% to 90% were seen once. Material: peripheral blood. Receptor source: a man in his fifties with active or convalescent COVID-19.

This clone has more than one count but fewer than ten. The V and J genes are TRBV2 and TRBJ2-1, with D hard to call. From germline, CDR1 is SNHLY and CDR2 FYNNEI. Trimming removed 6 bases from V and 5 bases from J, with 11 bases in between. The CDR3 length is 13 residues. CDR3: CASSLLVDNEQFF. The CDR3 bases are TGTGCCAGCAGCCTTTTGGTAGACAATGAGCAGTTCTTC.

The V call is TRBV30, the J call TRBJ1-1; 8 bases line up with TRBD1. The CDR3 is 13 amino acids. Trimming took 5 bases from V and 1 from J; bases not matched to a gene: 3. CDR1 GTSNPN and CDR2 SVGIG come from the germline V gene (reference sequence). For the CDR3, the DNA is TGTGCCTGGGCCGGACAGGGGAACACTGAAGCTTTCTTT. Protein sequence: CAWAGQGNTEAFF.

The chain employs TRBV18 and TRBJ1-1; TRBD1 might be the D (5 bases). CDR3 length: 15 residues. V dropped 0 bases and J dropped 8 bases, with 16 bases sitting between them. CDR1 KGHSH and CDR2 LQKENI come from the germline V gene. CDR3 DNA: TGTGCCAGCTCACCACCACTGGCGGGGGATTGGGAAGCTTTCTTT. Its protein product is CASSPPLAGDWEAFF.

The J gene is TRBJ1-4, the V gene TRBV6-5; the D is unclear. The germline CDR1 and CDR2 sequences are MNHEY and SVGAGI. The CDR3 runs to 15 residues. Trimming left V 7 bases short and J 5 bases short, with 17 bases between. The CDR3 loop is CASISYGSPNEKLFF. CDR3 DNA sequence: TGTGCCAGCATCTCCTACGGGAGTCCCAATGAAAAACTGTTTTTT.

This sequence joins TRBV13 and TRBJ2-7; TRBD2 matches 7 bases. The CDR3 runs 19 residues. V lost 0 bases and J lost 2; bases outside the gene matches: 16. Germline CDR1 PRHDT, CDR2 FYEKMQ (reference sequence). CDR3 sequence (DNA): TGTGCCAGCAGCTTAGGCCGACTAGCACTAAGGGGTTCCACCTACGAGCAGTACTTC. This encodes CASSLGRLALRGSTYEQYF. Looking up the rest from reference TRBV13 and TRBJ2-7 gives the full variable domain: AAGVIQSPRHLIKEKRETATLKCYPIPRHDTVYWYQQGPGQDPQFLISFYEKMQSDKGSIPDRFSAQQFSDYHSELNMSSLELGDSALYFCASSLGRLALRGSTYEQYFGPGTRLTVT.

The V gene is TRBV5-4, the J gene TRBJ2-2; 8 bases are shared with TRBD1. Germline CDR1 SGHNT, CDR2 YYREEE (reference sequence). J lost 1 base, V lost 3 bases, and 5 bases had no gene match. The CDR3 covers 16 residues. As DNA, the CDR3 is TGTGCCAGCAGCTCAGGGACAGGACGGAACACCGGGGAGCTGTTTTTT. It encodes CASSSGTGRNTGELFF.

V and J are TRBV7-9 and TRBJ1-1, with D unresolved. V was clipped by 5 bases and J by 7 bases, with 17 bases between them. The CDR3 spans 14 residues. Germline values: CDR1 SEHNR, CDR2 FQNEAQ (reference sequence). The CDR3 DNA sequence: TGTGCCAGCAGCCCGCAGACGGGGAAATTTGAAGCTTTCTTT. Its protein product is CASSPQTGKFEAFF.

This chain links TRBV28 with TRBJ1-5; TRBD1 matches at 7 bases. CDR3 length equals 16 residues. CDR1 is MDHEN and CDR2 is SYDVKM in the germline V gene. With V trimmed by 6 bases and J by 5 bases, 13 bases remained unmatched. DNA for the CDR3: TGTGCCAGCAGGGAACCCAACAGGGGTTGGGATCAGCCCCAGCATTTT. Its protein product is CASREPNRGWDQPQHF.

This chain connects TRBV5-8 to TRBJ2-7; 7 bases map to TRBD1. This CDR3 is built from 12 residues. V was clipped by 7 bases and J by 6 bases; unmatched bases: 7. Germline loops: CDR1 SGHTS, CDR2 YDEGEE. The CDR3 loop reads CASGRTGVEQYF. In DNA form, the CDR3 reads TGTGCCAGCGGGCGGACAGGTGTCGAGCAGTACTTC.

This chain joins TRBV5-6 and TRBJ2-7, with D possibly matching TRBD2 (5 bases). Trimming took off 0 bases at V and 4 bases at J, with 14 bases between the two ends. Germline values: CDR1 SGHDT, CDR2 YYEEEE. The CDR3 is 15 residues long. CDR3 DNA: TGTGCCAGCAGCTTGGGTCAGGAGGTTTCTTACGAGCAGTACTTC. It codes for CASSLGQEVSYEQYF. Using reference TRBV5-6 and TRBJ2-7 for the parts outside the CDR3, the full variable domain is DAGVTQSPTHLIKTRGQQVTLRCSPKSGHDTVSWYQQALGQGPQFIFQYYEEEERQRGNFPDRFSGHQFPNYSSELNVNALLLGDSALYLCASSLGQEVSYEQYFGPGTRLTVT.

CDR3 amino acids: CASSGLAGPGGGNEQFF. The CDR3 DNA is TGTGCCAGCTCGGGTCTAGCGGGACCTGGAGGTGGCAATGAGCAGTTCTTC. The V call is TRBV7-3, the J call TRBJ2-1; 9 bases align to TRBD2. The CDR3 runs 17 residues. V lost 8 bases and J lost 6; bases outside the gene matches: 17. Germline loops: CDR1 SGHTA, CDR2 FQGTGA. The variable domain in full, with the rest retrieved from reference TRBV7-3 and TRBJ2-1, is GAGVSQTPSNKVTEKGKYVELRCDPISGHTALYWYRQSLGQGPEFLIYFQGTGAADDSGLPNDRFFAVRPEGSVSTLKIQRTERGDSAVYLCASSGLAGPGGGNEQFFGPGTRLTVL.

Here the CDR3 reads CASSFRESSYNEQFF. DNA for the CDR3: TGTGCCAGCAGCTTCCGCGAGAGCTCCTACAATGAGCAGTTCTTC. The genes are TRBV9 and TRBJ2-1; D gene ambiguous. The CDR3 totals 15 residues. Germline V lookup: CDR1 SGDLS, CDR2 YYNGEE. V dropped 4 bases and J dropped 0 bases, with 11 bases sitting between them.

The V call is TRBV5-1, the J call TRBJ1-2, with 9 bases aligning to TRBD1. The CDR3 has 15 amino acids. Unmatched junction bases numbered 6, after V lost 3 bases and J lost 3 bases. The V gene's germline CDR1 is SGHRS and CDR2 YFSETQ. CDR3 residues: CASSSRTGDYYGYTF. Here the CDR3 DNA reads TGCGCCAGCAGCTCCCGGACAGGGGATTACTATGGCTACACCTTC.

V is TRBV5-1 and J is TRBJ2-1; 8 bases fit TRBD1. CDR3 length: 14 amino acids. Germline trimming cut 7 bases from V and 7 bases from J; bases unmatched to any gene: 10. Germline CDR1 and CDR2: SGHRS and YFSETQ. The CDR3 sequence: CASGGQGNSNEQFF. The CDR3 coding sequence is TGCGCCAGCGGCGGACAGGGAAATAGTAATGAGCAGTTCTTC.

The chain combines TRBV9 with TRBJ2-3; a weak D match, TRBD1 (6 bases). The CDR3 length is 20 residues. With 2 bases removed from V and 4 bases from J, the gap between germline ends came to 29 bases. CDR1 is SGDLS, CDR2 YYNGEE, per germline. CDR3 protein: CASSVRPSYFHTGSADTQYF. The CDR3 DNA is TGTGCCAGCAGCGTTAGGCCCTCTTATTTCCATACAGGGAGTGCAGATACGCAGTATTTT.

This chain joins TRBV19 and TRBJ2-5; TRBD2 might be the D (5 bases). The germline CDR1 and CDR2 sequences are LNHDA and SQIVND (reference sequence). Between the trimmed V and J ends, which lost 3 bases and 1 base, there was a span of 12 bases. The CDR3 loop spans 15 amino acids. Written as DNA, the CDR3 is TGTGCCAGTAGTATTGCTTGGGGAGCCCAAGAGACCCAGTACTTC. It specifies CASSIAWGAQETQYF. Filled out from reference TRBV19 and TRBJ2-5, the complete variable domain reads DGGITQSPKYLFRKEGQNVTLSCEQNLNHDAMYWYRQDPGQGLRLIYYSQIVNDFQKGDIAEGYSVSREKKESFPLTVTSAQKNPTAFYLCASSIAWGAQETQYFGPGTRLLVL.

V usage is TRBV19 and J usage is TRBJ2-3; 11 nucleotides line up with TRBD2. V shed 3 bases, J shed 0 bases, and the junction held 8 bases outside the gene matches. Germline CDR1 LNHDA, CDR2 SQIVND (reference sequence). The CDR3 extends over 18 amino acids. In DNA form, the CDR3 reads TGTGCCAGTAGTATGGCCAAGGGACTAGCGGCTAGCACAGATACGCAGTATTTT. Translated: CASSMAKGLAASTDTQYF.

The chain uses TRBV30 and TRBJ1-1; TRBD1 aligns across 8 bases. This CDR3 has 16 amino acids. Trimming took 4 bases from V and 1 from J; bases not matched to a gene: 11. Germline-derived CDR1 and CDR2 are GTSNPN and SVGIG (reference sequence). DNA of the CDR3: TGTGCCTGGAAAAGGAGACAGGGGTTAAGGAACACTGAAGCTTTCTTT. It specifies CAWKRRQGLRNTEAFF.

In its sample, this clone was seen a few times. The CDR3 loop reads CAWSVELLHF. DNA for the CDR3: TGTGCCTGGAGTGTTGAGCTCCTCCACTTT. The chain couples TRBV30 to TRBJ1-6; D ambiguous. Germline CDR1 GTSNPN, CDR2 SVGIG (reference sequence). The CDR3 is 10 residues long. V lost 0 bases and J lost 15, with 6 bases in between.

In its sample, this clone was seen a few times. This sequence joins TRBV9 and TRBJ2-3; 11 nucleotides match TRBD2. The length of the CDR3 is 16 residues. With 3 bases clipped from V and 4 bases from J, the junction kept 7 bases outside the gene matches. Germline V lookup: CDR1 SGDLS, CDR2 YYNGEE. CDR3: CASSAELAGVADTQYF. CDR3 in DNA: TGTGCCAGCAGCGCGGAACTAGCGGGAGTAGCAGATACGCAGTATTTT.

V gene TRBV7-8 combines with J gene TRBJ1-3; D gene uncertain. The CDR3 covers 14 residues. Deletions cut 1 base from V and 0 bases from J, with 4 bases between. CDR1 and CDR2 from the germline V gene are SGHVS and FQNEAQ. The CDR3 spells CASSLDSSGNTIYF. In nucleotides, the CDR3 is TGTGCCAGCAGCTTAGACAGCTCTGGAAACACCATATATTTT. Filled out from reference TRBV7-8 and TRBJ1-3, the complete variable domain reads GAGVSQSPRYKVAKRGQDVALRCDPISGHVSLFWYQQALGQGPEFLTYFQNEAQLDKSGLPSDRFFAERPEGSVSTLKIQRTQQEDSAVYLCASSLDSSGNTIYFGEGSWLTVV.

The chain is built from TRBV3-1 (or the pseudogene TRBV3-2) and TRBJ2-7; 11 bases line up with TRBD2. Unmatched junction bases numbered 3, after V lost 2 bases and J lost 6 bases. Per the germline V gene, CDR1 is LGHDT and CDR2 is YNNKEL (reference sequence). The CDR3 is 14 residues long. DNA of the CDR3: TGTGCCAGCAGCCAATCCGGGACTAGCGGCGAGCAGTACTTC. Translation gives CASSQSGTSGEQYF.

The chain couples TRBV7-9 to TRBJ2-5, with TRBD1 identical over 7 bases. J was trimmed by 2 bases and V by 5 bases; bases with no gene match: 8. The CDR3 extends over 15 amino acids. Germline V CDR1 and CDR2: SEHNR, FQNEAQ (reference sequence). The CDR3 sequence: CASSPGTDIQETQYF. CDR3 nucleotides: TGTGCCAGCAGCCCCGGGACAGACATTCAAGAGACCCAGTACTTC.

The genes are TRBV4-2 and TRBJ2-1, with a possible D match to TRBD2 (5 bases). The CDR3 covers 15 residues. Trimming shortened V by 1 base and J by 6 bases, and 13 bases separated the two germline ends. Germline V lookup: CDR1 LGHNA, CDR2 YNFKEQ. The CDR3 DNA reads TGTGCCAGCAGCCAAGGCGGGTCCGTCCGCAATGAGCAGTTCTTC. Residues: CASSQGGSVRNEQFF.

The rearrangement joins TRBV18 to TRBJ1-5; perhaps TRBD1 as D (6 bases). V shed 6 bases and J shed 1 base, with 13 bases lying between them. The CDR3 has 15 amino acids. Germline loops: CDR1 KGHSH, CDR2 LQKENI. CDR3 region: CASSPTQGSNQPQHF. DNA for the CDR3: TGTGCCAGCTCGCCCACACAGGGCAGCAATCAGCCCCAGCATTTT.

This chain joins TRBV2 and TRBJ2-2; tentatively, D is TRBD2 (5 bases). The CDR3 runs 13 residues. Germline V gene data show CDR1 as SNHLY and CDR2 as FYNNEI. Trimming cost V 8 bases and J 4 bases, with 11 bases left between them. In nucleotides, the CDR3 is TGTGCCAGCGGTCTCGGAGGCACCGGGGAGCTGTTTTTT. Translating it yields CASGLGGTGELFF.